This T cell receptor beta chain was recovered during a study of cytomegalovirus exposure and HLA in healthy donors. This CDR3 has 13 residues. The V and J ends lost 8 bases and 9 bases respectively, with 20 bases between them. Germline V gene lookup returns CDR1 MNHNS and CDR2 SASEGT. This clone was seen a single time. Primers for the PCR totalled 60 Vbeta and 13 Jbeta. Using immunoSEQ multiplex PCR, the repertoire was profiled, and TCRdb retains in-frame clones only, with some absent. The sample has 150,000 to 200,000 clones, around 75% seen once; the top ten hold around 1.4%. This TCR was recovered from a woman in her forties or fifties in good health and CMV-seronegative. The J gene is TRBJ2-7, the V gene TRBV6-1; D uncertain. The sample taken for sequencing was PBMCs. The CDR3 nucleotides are TGTGCCAGCGACTCAACGACCTCGCTTTGGCAGTACTTC. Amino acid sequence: CASDSTTSLWQYF.